This TCR beta chain was identified during a study of beta chain features in type 1 diabetes. Notes on the study in general: In all four CD4+ subsets, TCRB CDR3 length was significantly, moderately reduced in type 1 diabetes.

The entirety of the isolated RNA underwent reverse transcription, so expressed TCRB transcripts were sequenced. The protocol was immunoSEQ multiplex PCR, while the TCRdb copy is restricted to in-frame clones and leaves out a portion. The table lists about 470,000 clones, approximately 30% of them singletons. Trimming removed 5 bases at V and 5 bases at J, with 11 bases between. Germline V CDR1 and CDR2: SGHNT, YENEEA. The length of the CDR3 is 13 residues. Details on this clone: The antigen remains undetermined.

The clonotype was recovered from a man younger than 30 in good health. Specimen: naive CD4+ T cells from blood. The chain employs TRBV11-3 and TRBJ2-3; D not certain. CDR3: CASSGTNGDTQYF. Here the CDR3 DNA reads TGTGCCAGCAGCGGTACTAACGGAGATACGCAGTATTTT.